The TCR beta chain described here comes from a study of T cell repertoires in cytomegalovirus infection. At the level of the study: CMV epitopes in the study were HLA-C-restricted (recently identified) and HLA-B-restricted (well studied). Shared public TCR beta signatures pointed to both CMV infection and a matching HLA type. Study observations and caveats: Cumulative public TCR beta family frequency identified CMV carriers with the relevant HLA. HLA-C-restricted CMV clonotypes gave the most frequent clonotype in two of eight donors.

Germline CDR1 and CDR2: SGHTA and FQGNSA. The CDR3 is 14 amino acids. V lost 4 bases to trimming and J lost 9 bases, with 18 bases between them. This clonotype was counted between two and nine times. The target antigen is unknown. TCRdb analysed the reads with MiXCR anew, one entry per CDR3 protein. The table lists 750,000 to 950,000 distinct CDR3 sequences, 25% to 30% of them singletons. This chain links TRBV7-2 with TRBJ1-2, with D tentatively TRBD1 (5 bases). The receptor was isolated from a human donor in good health (CMV status not recorded). Some clones in this sample may be carry-over from other donors' samples. The specimen was cultured CD8+ T cells from PBMCs, collected from culture after CMV antigen stimulation. This chain's CDR3 is CASSWGLAGGSYTF. CDR3 sequence (DNA): TGTGCCAGCAGCTGGGGGTTGGCAGGAGGGAGCTACACCTTC.